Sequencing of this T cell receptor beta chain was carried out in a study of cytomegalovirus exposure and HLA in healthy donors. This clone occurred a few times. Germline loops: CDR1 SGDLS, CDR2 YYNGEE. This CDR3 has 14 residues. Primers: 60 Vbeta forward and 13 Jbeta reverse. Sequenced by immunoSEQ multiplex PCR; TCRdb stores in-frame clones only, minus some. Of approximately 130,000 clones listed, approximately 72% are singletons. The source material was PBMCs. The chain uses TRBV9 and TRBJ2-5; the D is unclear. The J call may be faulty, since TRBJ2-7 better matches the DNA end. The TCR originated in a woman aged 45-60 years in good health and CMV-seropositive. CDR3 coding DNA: TGTGCCAGCACCCCCGAGGCCACCCACTACGAGCAGTACTTC. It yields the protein CASTPEATHYEQYF.